One and the same sample provided the 24 T cell receptor beta chains below, sequenced in a study of blood T cell repertoires in COVID-19. The protocol was immunoSEQ multiplex PCR, while the TCRdb copy is restricted to in-frame clones and leaves out a portion. The sample lists around 200,000 clones; approximately 80% were seen once. Sequencing was carried out using peripheral blood. Receptors originate from a woman older than 75 with active or convalescent COVID-19.

CDR3 amino acids: CASSKEGGVAYNEQFF. The DNA for the CDR3 is TGTGCCAGCAGCAAAGAAGGGGGGGTGGCTTACAATGAGCAGTTCTTC. The chain employs TRBV21-1 and TRBJ2-1; TRBD2, the table's D call, was not compared with the DNA. TRBV21-1 is a listed pseudogene. The CDR3 spans 16 residues.

CDR3 residues: CASSGSQGMNTEAFF. CDR3 in DNA: TGCGCCAGCAGCGGATCACAGGGAATGAACACTGAAGCTTTCTTT. The chain employs TRBV5-1 and TRBJ1-1, with D possibly TRBD1 on 6 matching bases. V was trimmed by 4 bases and J by 0 bases, leaving 13 bases between them. The germline gives CDR1 SGHRS, CDR2 YFSETQ. The CDR3 length is 15 residues.

The chain joins TRBV6-2 or TRBV6-3 to TRBJ2-7; 8 bases line up with TRBD1. V was clipped by 5 bases and J by 0 bases; unmatched bases: 6. This CDR3 region has 15 residues. Germline V gene lookup returns CDR1 MNHEY and CDR2 SVGEGT. Here the CDR3 reads CASSRPQGVSYEQYF. CDR3 sequence (DNA): TGTGCCAGCAGTCGGCCACAGGGGGTCTCCTACGAGCAGTACTTC.

This clone was counted a few times. The chain uses TRBV5-1 and TRBJ2-2; tentatively, D is TRBD2 (7 bases). V was clipped by 0 bases and J by 4 bases, with 16 bases between them. Germline lookup yields CDR1 SGHRS and CDR2 YFSETQ. CDR3 length: 17 amino acids. CDR3 in DNA: TGCGCCAGCAGCTTGGCCACCGGGGGGCGCGCCACCGGGGAGCTGTTTTTT. The encoded protein is CASSLATGGRATGELFF.

The chain uses TRBV18 and TRBJ1-6; 8 bases align to TRBD1. The V and J ends lost 1 base and 7 bases, in that order; junction bases with no gene match: 3. CDR3 length: 15 residues. Germline CDR1 reads KGHSH; CDR2 reads LQKENI. For the CDR3, the DNA is TGTGCCAGCTCACCACGGACAGGGCTAAATTCACCCCTCCACTTT. As protein: CASSPRTGLNSPLHF.

The chain uses TRBV29-1 and TRBJ2-2, with 12 positions matching TRBD2. J was trimmed by 6 bases and V by 4 bases; bases with no gene match: 3. From germline, CDR1 is SQVTM and CDR2 ANQGSEA. CDR3 size: 14 residues. The CDR3: CSVASGGDSGELFF. As DNA, the CDR3 is TGCAGCGTTGCTAGCGGGGGGGATTCCGGGGAGCTGTTTTTT.

The rearrangement links TRBV18 to TRBJ1-3; D is undetermined. Per germline, CDR1 KGHSH and CDR2 LQKENI. This CDR3 spans 13 amino acids. Trimming removed 4 bases from V and 3 bases from J, with 7 bases in between. The CDR3 reads CASSQTSGNTIYF. The CDR3 nucleotides read TGTGCCAGCTCACAAACAAGTGGAAACACCATATATTTT. The complete variable domain, with remaining parts taken from reference TRBV18 and TRBJ1-3, reads NAGVMQNPRHLVRRRGQEARLRCSPMKGHSHVYWYRQLPEEGLKFMVYLQKENIIDESGMPKERFSAEFPKEGPSILRIQQVVRGDSAAYFCASSQTSGNTIYFGEGSWLTVV.

The chain is built from TRBV5-6 and TRBJ2-1; TRBD2 matches 8 bases. Per germline, CDR1 SGHDT and CDR2 YYEEEE. This CDR3 is built from 16 residues. V was clipped by 0 bases and J by 2 bases; unmatched bases: 4. The CDR3 spells CASSLASRGAYNEQFF. CDR3 nucleotide sequence: TGTGCCAGCAGCTTGGCCTCGCGGGGGGCCTACAATGAGCAGTTCTTC.

The chain carries TRBV6-6 and TRBJ2-7, with D possibly being TRBD1 (6 bases). From germline, CDR1 is MNHNY and CDR2 SVGAGI (reference sequence). This CDR3 contains 14 residues. Deletions cut 0 bases from V and 1 base from J, with 7 bases between. The CDR3 protein is CASSYSDRSYEQYF. Written as DNA, the CDR3 is TGTGCCAGCAGTTACTCGGACAGATCCTACGAGCAGTACTTC.

The genes are TRBV27 and TRBJ2-7; the match to TRBD2 covers 9 bases. The ends lost 4 bases at V and 6 bases at J; junction bases unmatched: 7. The CDR3 consists of 14 residues. Germline V lookup: CDR1 MNHEY, CDR2 SMNVEV (reference sequence). CDR3 DNA sequence: TGTGCCAGCAGTTCCGGCGGGGGGGTGACCGAGCAGTACTTC. It encodes CASSSGGGVTEQYF.

Only a few counts were recorded for this clone. One end of the junction varies from germline; a read error may be responsible. The V and J genes are TRBV6-1 and TRBJ1-5; D possibly corresponds to TRBD1 (5 bases). Germline CDR1 and CDR2: MNHNS and SASEGT. The CDR3 sequence is 14 residues long. CDR3 in amino acids: CASIEQVDNQPQHF. In nucleotides, the CDR3 is TGTGCCAGCATTGAACAGGTGGACAATCAGCCCCAGCATTTT.

V usage is TRBV2 and J usage is TRBJ1-4; D gene unclear. This CDR3 has 15 amino acids. Germline CDR1 reads SNHLY; CDR2 reads FYNNEI. Between the trimmed V and J ends, which lost 7 bases and 1 base, there was a span of 13 bases. The CDR3 DNA sequence: TGTGCCAGCACGTCCCGAACAGTAACTAATGAAAAACTGTTTTTT. It codes for CASTSRTVTNEKLFF.

The chain has TRBV6-6 and TRBJ2-3, with 7 bases lining up with TRBD2. Germline loops: CDR1 MNHNY, CDR2 SVGAGI (reference sequence). V lost 6 bases to trimming and J lost 4 bases; unmatched junction nucleotides: 13. The CDR3 is 16 residues long. The CDR3 DNA follows: TGTGCCAGCAGCCTTTGGGGAGGGAATGGTGCAGATACGCAGTATTTT. Protein: CASSLWGGNGADTQYF.

This chain uses TRBV28 with TRBJ1-1; D is undetermined. There are 13 residues in the CDR3. The ends were cut back, 5 bases at V and 5 bases at J, with 12 bases in the middle. CDR1 is MDHEN, CDR2 SYDVKM, per germline. The CDR3 loop is CASSSLGRTEAFF. CDR3 in DNA: TGTGCCAGCAGTAGCTTAGGGAGGACTGAAGCTTTCTTT.

This clone has only one observation. V is TRBV3-1 (or the pseudogene TRBV3-2) and J is TRBJ1-2, with 7 bases aligning to TRBD1. There are 15 residues in the CDR3. CDR1 is LGHDT, CDR2 YNNKEL, per germline (reference sequence). V shed 1 base and J 6 bases; nucleotides not matched to a gene: 8. CDR3 residues: CASSQGVEGANGYTF. The CDR3 bases are TGTGCCAGCAGCCAAGGGGTCGAGGGGGCCAATGGCTACACCTTC.

V usage is TRBV19 and J usage is TRBJ1-6; D gene uncertain. The CDR3 length is 11 residues. V gave up 3 bases and J gave up 14 bases, with 8 bases separating them. CDR1 and CDR2 from the germline V gene are LNHDA and SQIVND (reference sequence). The CDR3 DNA follows: TGTGCCAGTAGTATGGGCATCACCCTCCACTTT. Its protein is CASSMGITLHF.

This clone was seen a handful of times. V and J are TRBV5-1 and TRBJ2-5; D possibly corresponds to TRBD1 (8 bases). This CDR3 is built from 15 residues. V lost 4 bases to trimming and J lost 4 bases, with 17 bases between them. Germline V lookup: CDR1 SGHRS, CDR2 YFSETQ. CDR3 in DNA: TGCGCCAGCAGCCCCAGCGGGACAGGAGGAGAGACCCAGTACTTC. Protein sequence: CASSPSGTGGETQYF.

This chain uses TRBV5-4 with TRBJ2-1, with TRBD2 identical over 10 bases. The length of the CDR3 is 17 residues. V was clipped by 4 bases and J by 0 bases; unmatched bases: 7. Germline V lookup: CDR1 SGHNT, CDR2 YYREEE (reference sequence). The CDR3 region has the DNA TGTGCCAGCAGCCTGACTAGCGGGTCGTACTCCTACAATGAGCAGTTCTTC. Translation: CASSLTSGSYSYNEQFF.

The rearrangement uses TRBV2 and TRBJ2-5; 8 nucleotides align to TRBD2. CDR3 size: 15 residues. V lost 4 bases and J lost 2; bases outside the gene matches: 6. CDR1 is SNHLY, CDR2 FYNNEI, per germline. The CDR3 coding sequence is TGTGCCAGCAGTGTAATAGCGGGGTCTCAAGAGACCCAGTACTTC. It translates to CASSVIAGSQETQYF. The full variable domain, in which reference TRBV2 and TRBJ2-5 provide the parts outside the CDR3, is EPEVTQTPSHQVTQMGQEVILRCVPISNHLYFYWYRQILGQKVEFLVSFYNNEISEKSEIFDDQFSVERPDGSNFTLKIRSTKLEDSAMYFCASSVIAGSQETQYFGPGTRLLVL.

The CDR3 nucleotides are TGCGCCAGCAGTACAGACGCTACAGATACGCAGTATTTT. Protein product: CASSTDATDTQYF. This chain joins TRBV5-1 and TRBJ2-3, with no clear D. Deletions cut 5 bases from V and 3 bases from J, with 10 bases between. The CDR3 contains 13 residues. Germline CDR1 is SGHRS and CDR2 is YFSETQ.

The chain joins TRBV6-6 to TRBJ1-4, with TRBD1 identical over 8 bases. Germline CDR1 is MNHNY and CDR2 is SVGAGI (reference sequence). V lost 7 bases and J lost 7; bases outside the gene matches: 8. CDR3 length equals 14 residues. CDR3 DNA: TGTGCCAGCACAGGGACAGGCGGGGTTGAAAAACTGTTTTTT. Amino acid sequence: CASTGTGGVEKLFF.

The chain uses TRBV5-4 and TRBJ2-7, with TRBD2 matching over 7 bases. After removal of 5 bases from V and 4 bases from J, the junction contained 0 bases not matched to a gene. Germline V gene sequence: CDR1 SGHNT, CDR2 YYREEE (reference sequence). This CDR3 has 11 amino acids. This chain's CDR3 is CASRGGYEQYF. CDR3 DNA sequence: TGTGCCAGCAGGGGGGGGTACGAGCAGTACTTC.

The genes are TRBV19 and TRBJ1-1; D not resolved. The CDR3 has 13 residues. V lost 7 bases, J lost 5 bases, and 14 bases lay in between. Looked up from germline, CDR1 is LNHDA and CDR2 is SQIVND (reference sequence). CDR3 sequence (DNA): TGTGCCAGTAAAGATCGGCCGGGGACTGAAGCTTTCTTT. The encoded protein is CASKDRPGTEAFF.

The chain joins TRBV5-1 to TRBJ2-3; 9 bases agree with TRBD1. V dropped 0 bases and J dropped 7; count of bases not matched to a gene: 6. Germline values: CDR1 SGHRS, CDR2 YFSETQ. The CDR3 covers 15 residues. This CDR3 reads CASSLAGTGKNTQYF. CDR3 coding DNA: TGCGCCAGCAGCTTGGCCGGGACAGGGAAAAATACGCAGTATTTT.